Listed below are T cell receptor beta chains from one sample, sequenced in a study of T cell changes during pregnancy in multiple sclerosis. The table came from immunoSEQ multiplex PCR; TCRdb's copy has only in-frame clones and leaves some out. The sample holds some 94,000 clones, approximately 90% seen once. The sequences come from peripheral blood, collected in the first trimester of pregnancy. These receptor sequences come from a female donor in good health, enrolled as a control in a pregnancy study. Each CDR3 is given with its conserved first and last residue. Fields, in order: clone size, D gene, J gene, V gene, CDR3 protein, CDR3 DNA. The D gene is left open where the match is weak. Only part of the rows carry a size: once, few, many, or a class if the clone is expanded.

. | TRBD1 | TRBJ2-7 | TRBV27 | CASSRTGSSYEQYF | TGTGCCAGCAGTCGGACAGGGAGCTCCTACGAGCAGTACTTC
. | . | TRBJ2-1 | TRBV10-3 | CAISGGRQLSSYNEQFF | TGTGCCATCAGTGGCGGCCGACAGTTGAGCTCCTACAATGAGCAGTTCTTC
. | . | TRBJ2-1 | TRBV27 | CASSSLSYSEQFF | TGTGCCAGCAGTTCCCTCTCTTATAGCGAGCAGTTCTTC
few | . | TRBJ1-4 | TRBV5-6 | CASSLAGELFF | TGTGCCAGCAGCTTGGCCGGGGAACTGTTTTTT
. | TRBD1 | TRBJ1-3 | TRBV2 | CASLQDRLWGNTIYF | TGTGCCAGCTTACAGGACAGGCTTTGGGGAAACACCATATATTTT
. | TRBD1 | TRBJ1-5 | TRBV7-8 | CASTSTGGVQPQHF | TGTGCCAGCACCTCGACAGGGGGCGTTCAGCCCCAGCATTTT
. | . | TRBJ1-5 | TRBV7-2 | CASSPRGGQPQHF | TGTGCCAGCAGCCCCAGGGGAGGGCAGCCCCAGCATTTT
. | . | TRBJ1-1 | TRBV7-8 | CASSLAEGRGAEAFF | TGTGCCAGCAGCTTAGCGGAGGGGCGCGGGGCTGAAGCTTTCTTT
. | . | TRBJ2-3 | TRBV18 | CASSPPGAVYTDTQYF | TGTGCCAGCTCACCACCTGGAGCGGTGTACACAGATACGCAGTATTTT
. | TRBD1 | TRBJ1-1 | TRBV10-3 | CAISKTGMTEAFF | TGTGCCATCAGTAAGACAGGGATGACTGAAGCTTTCTTT
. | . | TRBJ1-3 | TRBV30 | CAWSVTRSGASGNTIYF | TGTGCCTGGAGTGTAACACGGTCAGGGGCCTCTGGAAACACCATATATTTT
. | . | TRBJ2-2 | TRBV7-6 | CASSLGGAATNTGELFF | TGTGCCAGCAGCTTAGGCGGGGCGGCCACGAACACCGGGGAGCTGTTTTTT
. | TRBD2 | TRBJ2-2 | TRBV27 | CASRVAGVNTGELFF | TGTGCCAGCAGAGTAGCGGGGGTGAACACCGGGGAGCTGTTTTTT
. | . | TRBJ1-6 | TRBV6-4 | CASSEYPGEPLHF | TGTGCCAGCAGTGAATATCCGGGGGAACCCCTCCACTTT
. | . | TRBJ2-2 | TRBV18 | CASSSGTLYTGELFF | TGTGCCAGCTCATCCGGGACACTTTACACCGGGGAGCTGTTTTTT
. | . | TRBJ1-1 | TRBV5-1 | CASEPGRGNTEAFF | TGCGCCAGCGAACCTGGGAGGGGGAACACTGAAGCTTTCTTT
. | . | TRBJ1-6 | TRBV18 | CASSQGGSPLHF | TGTGCCAGCTCTCAAGGAGGTTCACCCCTCCACTTT
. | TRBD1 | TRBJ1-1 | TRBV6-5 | CASRHQQGANTEAFF | TGTGCCAGCAGACACCAACAGGGGGCGAACACTGAAGCTTTCTTT
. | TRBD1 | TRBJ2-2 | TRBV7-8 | CASSSPPGQGSTGELFF | TGTGCCAGCAGCTCCCCACCGGGACAGGGAAGTACCGGGGAGCTGTTTTTT
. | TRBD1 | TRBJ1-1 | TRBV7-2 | CASSRGQGTGTEAFF | TGTGCCAGCAGCCGAGGACAGGGAACGGGTACTGAAGCTTTCTTT
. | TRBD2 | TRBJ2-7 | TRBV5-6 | CASSLAGADYEQYF | TGTGCCAGCAGCTTAGCGGGGGCCGACTACGAGCAGTACTTC
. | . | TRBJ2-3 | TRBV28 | CASSRTSTDTQYF | TGTGCCAGCAGTCGGACTAGCACAGATACGCAGTATTTT
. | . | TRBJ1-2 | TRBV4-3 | CASSPTPRLLNYGYTF | TGCGCCAGCAGCCCCACCCCAAGACTCCTTAACTATGGCTACACCTTC
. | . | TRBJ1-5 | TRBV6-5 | CASSLGSVNQPQHF | TGTGCCAGCAGTCTCGGGTCAGTCAATCAGCCCCAGCATTTT
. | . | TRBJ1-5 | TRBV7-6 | CASSLVPLRPDRTNQPQHF | TGTGCCAGCAGCTTAGTACCCCTCCGACCTGACAGGACCAATCAGCCCCAGCATTTT
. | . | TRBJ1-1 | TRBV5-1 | CASSPPWGGNTEAFF | TGCGCCAGCAGCCCACCCTGGGGAGGGAACACTGAAGCTTTCTTT
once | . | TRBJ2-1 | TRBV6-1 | CATRRGTLNEQFF | TGTGCCACCAGGAGGGGGACGCTCAATGAGCAGTTCTTC
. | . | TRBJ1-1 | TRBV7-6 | CASSSRVFTEAFF | TGTGCCAGCAGCTCCAGGGTTTTCACTGAAGCTTTCTTT
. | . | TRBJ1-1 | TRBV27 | CASSFRGRVTQMNTEAFF | TGTGCCAGCAGTTTTAGAGGCCGGGTGACCCAGATGAACACTGAAGCTTTCTTT
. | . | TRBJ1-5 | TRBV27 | CASSQGPGGNQPQHF | TGTGCCAGCAGTCAGGGGCCAGGTGGCAATCAGCCCCAGCATTTT
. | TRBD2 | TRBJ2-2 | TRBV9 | CASSVAVTSGDTGELFF | TGTGCCAGCAGCGTAGCGGTGACTAGCGGGGACACCGGGGAGCTGTTTTTT
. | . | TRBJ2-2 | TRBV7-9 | CASSSGDTATGELFF | TGTGCCAGCAGCTCAGGGGACACCGCCACCGGGGAGCTGTTTTTT
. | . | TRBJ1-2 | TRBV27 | CASSLSIRGGYGYTF | TGTGCCAGCAGTTTAAGCATCCGGGGAGGGTATGGCTACACCTTC
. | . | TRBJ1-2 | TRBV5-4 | CASSFGGTRYGYTF | TGTGCCAGCAGCTTCGGCGGCACTCGCTATGGCTACACCTTC
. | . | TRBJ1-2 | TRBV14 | CASSTGNFNYGYTF | TGTGCCAGCAGTACCGGGAATTTTAACTATGGCTACACCTTC
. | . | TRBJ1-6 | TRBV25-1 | CASSSGGNSPLHF | TGTGCCAGCAGTAGCGGGGGCAATTCACCCCTCCACTTT
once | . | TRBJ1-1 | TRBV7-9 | CAGLTSGISGTEAFF | TGTGCCGGACTGACATCGGGGATTTCGGGGACTGAAGCTTTCTTT
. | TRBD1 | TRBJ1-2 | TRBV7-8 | CASSSTIGGQGPGYTF | TGTGCCAGCAGCTCCACCATCGGGGGACAGGGGCCTGGCTACACCTTC
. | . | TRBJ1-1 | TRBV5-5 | CASSSTGTLGTEAFF | TGTGCCAGCAGCTCAACAGGGACCTTGGGGACTGAAGCTTTCTTT
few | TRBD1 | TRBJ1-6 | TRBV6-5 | CASRGQEYYSPLHF | TGTGCCAGCAGGGGACAGGAATACTATTCACCCCTCCACTTT
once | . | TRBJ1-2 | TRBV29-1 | CSVVGVRGFLKNGYTF | TGCAGCGTTGTGGGTGTTAGGGGATTCCTTAAGAATGGCTACACCTTC
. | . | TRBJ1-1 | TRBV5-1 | CASSLRGVNTEAFF | TGCGCCAGCAGCTTGCGGGGGGTGAACACTGAAGCTTTCTTT
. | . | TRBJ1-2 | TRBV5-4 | CASSFRDTSNYGYTF | TGTGCCAGCAGCTTCCGGGACACATCCAACTATGGCTACACCTTC
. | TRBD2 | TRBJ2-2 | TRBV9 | CASSYSGGSTGELFF | TGTGCCAGCAGCTATAGCGGGGGGTCCACCGGGGAGCTGTTTTTT
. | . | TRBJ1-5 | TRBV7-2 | CASRGVGSNQPQHF | TGTGCCAGCAGAGGGGTAGGCTCAAATCAGCCCCAGCATTTT
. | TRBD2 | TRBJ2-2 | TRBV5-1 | CASSLELAGGRELFF | TGCGCCAGCAGCTTGGAACTAGCGGGGGGCCGGGAGCTGTTTTTT
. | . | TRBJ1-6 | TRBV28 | CASSSGTTGYYNSPLHF | TGTGCCAGCAGTTCAGGAACAACAGGCTACTATAATTCACCCCTCCACTTT
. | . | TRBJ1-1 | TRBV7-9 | CASSFSTGDTEAFF | TGTGCCAGCAGCTTTTCTACAGGTGACACTGAAGCTTTCTTT
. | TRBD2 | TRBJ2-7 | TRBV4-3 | CASSHAWEGSSFYEQYF | TGCGCCAGCAGCCACGCCTGGGAGGGATCAAGTTTTTACGAGCAGTACTTC
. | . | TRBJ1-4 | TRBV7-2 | CASSLAGGADEKLFF | TGTGCCAGCAGCTTAGCGGGGGGAGCCGATGAAAAACTGTTTTTT